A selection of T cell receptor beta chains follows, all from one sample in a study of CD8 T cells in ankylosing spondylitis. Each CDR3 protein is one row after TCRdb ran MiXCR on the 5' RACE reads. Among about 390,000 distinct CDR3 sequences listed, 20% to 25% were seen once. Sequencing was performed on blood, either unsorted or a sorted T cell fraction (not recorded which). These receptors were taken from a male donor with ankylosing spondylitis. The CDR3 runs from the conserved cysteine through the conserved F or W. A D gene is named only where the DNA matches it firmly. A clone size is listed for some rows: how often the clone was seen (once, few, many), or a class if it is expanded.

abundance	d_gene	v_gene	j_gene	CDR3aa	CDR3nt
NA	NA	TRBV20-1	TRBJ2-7	CSATGEAYEQYF	TGCAGTGCTACAGGGGAGGCCTACGAGCAGTACTTC
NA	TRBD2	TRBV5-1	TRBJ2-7	CASSLDSGNPYEQYF	TGCGCCAGCAGCTTGGACAGCGGGAATCCTTACGAGCAGTACTTC
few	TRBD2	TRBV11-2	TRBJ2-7	CASSPLAGGPTTASSYEQYF	TGTGCCAGCAGCCCCTTAGCGGGAGGGCCCACCACCGCAAGCTCCTACGAGCAGTACTTC
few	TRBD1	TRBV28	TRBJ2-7	CASSTQGGDLYEQYF	TGTGCCAGCAGTACACAGGGGGGAGACCTCTACGAGCAGTACTTC
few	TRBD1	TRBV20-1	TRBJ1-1	CSAYDRGTEAFF	TGCAGTGCATACGACAGGGGGACTGAAGCTTTCTTT
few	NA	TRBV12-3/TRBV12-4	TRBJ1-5	CASSLPRGANQPQHF	TGTGCCAGCAGTCTCCCCCGGGGGGCAAATCAGCCCCAGCATTTT
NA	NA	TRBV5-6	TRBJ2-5	CASSLPTDPGSETQYF	TGTGCCAGCAGCTTGCCCACGGATCCGGGGTCGGAGACCCAGTACTTC
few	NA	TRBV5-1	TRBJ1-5	CASSLGGSRNQPQHF	TGCGCCAGCAGCTTGGGTGGCAGCCGCAATCAGCCCCAGCATTTT
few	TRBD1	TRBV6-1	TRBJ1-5	CASSEGGQGGRQPQHF	TGTGCCAGCAGTGAAGGCGGCCAGGGGGGCAGACAGCCCCAGCATTTT
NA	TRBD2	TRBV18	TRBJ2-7	CASSSSGIPYEQYF	TGTGCCAGCTCAAGTAGCGGGATCCCCTACGAGCAGTACTTC
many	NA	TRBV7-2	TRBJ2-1	CASSSGSSYNEQFF	TGTGCCAGCAGCTCCGGGAGCTCCTACAATGAGCAGTTCTTC
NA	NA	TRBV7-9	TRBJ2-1	CASSFVEEQFF	TGTGCCAGCAGCTTCGTAGAGGAGCAGTTCTTC
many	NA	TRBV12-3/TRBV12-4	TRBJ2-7	CASSSQGVSGKIDEQYF	TGTGCCAGCAGTTCCCAGGGGGTTAGCGGGAAAATCGACGAGCAGTACTTC
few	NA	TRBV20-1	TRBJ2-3	CSRLLGSGTDTQYF	TGCAGCCGCCTACTAGGGTCGGGCACAGATACGCAGTATTTT
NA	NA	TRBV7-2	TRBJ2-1	CASSSQKGHPGEQFF	TGTGCCAGCAGCTCACAAAAGGGCCACCCTGGAGAGCAGTTCTTC
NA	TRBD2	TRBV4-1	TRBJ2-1	CASSQGPVAGNNEQFF	TGCGCCAGCAGCCAAGGTCCGGTAGCGGGAAACAATGAGCAGTTCTTC
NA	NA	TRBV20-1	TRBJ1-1	CSADGPRHLMNTEAFF	TGCAGTGCGGACGGACCGAGACACCTGATGAACACTGAAGCTTTCTTT
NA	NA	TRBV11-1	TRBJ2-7	CASSKVGYSSYEQYF	TGTGCCAGCAGCAAAGTAGGGTATAGCTCCTACGAGCAGTACTTC
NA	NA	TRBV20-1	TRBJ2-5	CSAKRRGGNQETQYF	TGCAGTGCTAAAAGGCGGGGCGGGAATCAAGAGACCCAGTACTTC
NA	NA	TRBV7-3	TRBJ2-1	CASSPPESDEQFF	TGTGCCAGCAGCCCCCCTGAAAGCGATGAGCAGTTCTTC
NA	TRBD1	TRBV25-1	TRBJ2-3	CASRQTGGITDTQYF	TGTGCCAGCAGGCAGACAGGGGGCATCACAGATACGCAGTATTTT
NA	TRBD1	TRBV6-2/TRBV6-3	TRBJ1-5	CASRSTNRGVNQPQHF	TGTGCCAGCAGGTCCACGAACAGGGGCGTTAATCAGCCCCAGCATTTT
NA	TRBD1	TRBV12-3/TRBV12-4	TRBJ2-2	CASSLRARGRIGELFF	TGTGCCAGCAGTTTAAGGGCCAGGGGGCGTATCGGGGAGCTGTTTTTT
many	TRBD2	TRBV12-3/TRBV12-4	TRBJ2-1	CASSLRLAGVNEQFF	TGTGCCAGCAGTCTTAGACTAGCGGGAGTCAATGAGCAGTTCTTC
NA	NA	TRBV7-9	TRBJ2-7	CASSTRDGKTYEQYF	TGTGCCAGCAGCACCCGGGACGGTAAGACCTACGAGCAGTACTTC
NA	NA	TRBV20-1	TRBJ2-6	CSARPPTWTGGASGANVLTF	TGCAGTGCTAGGCCACCCACCTGGACAGGCGGGGCCTCTGGGGCCAACGTCCTGACTTTC
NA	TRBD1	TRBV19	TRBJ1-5	CASSIDREAGQPQHF	TGTGCCAGTAGTATTGACAGGGAAGCGGGCCAGCCCCAGCATTTT
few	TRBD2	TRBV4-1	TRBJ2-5	CASSQDVPGLAGVWQETQYF	TGCGCCAGCAGCCAAGATGTACCGGGACTAGCGGGAGTCTGGCAAGAGACCCAGTACTTC
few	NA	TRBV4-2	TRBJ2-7	CASSQVGTGIRNYEQYF	TGTGCCAGCAGCCAAGTCGGGACCGGGATCCGAAACTACGAGCAGTACTTC
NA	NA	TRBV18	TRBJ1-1	CASSPSGVNTEAFF	TGTGCCAGCTCACCATCAGGTGTGAACACTGAAGCTTTCTTT
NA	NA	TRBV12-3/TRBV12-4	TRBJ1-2	CASSSRAGYTF	TGTGCCAGCAGTTCACGTGCGGGCTACACCTTC
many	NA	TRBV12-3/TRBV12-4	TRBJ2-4	CASSRLGAKNIQYF	TGTGCCAGCAGTCGTCTTGGGGCCAAAAACATTCAGTACTTC
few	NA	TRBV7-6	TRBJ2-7	CASSLRSSSTTYEQYF	TGTGCCAGCAGCTTACGTTCCTCCTCTACAACCTACGAGCAGTACTTC
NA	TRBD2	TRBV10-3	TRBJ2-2	CAIRGLGTTGELFF	TGTGCCATCAGAGGACTAGGGACGACCGGGGAGCTGTTTTTT
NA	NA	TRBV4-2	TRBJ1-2	CASSSGGRGIGYTF	TGTGCCAGCAGCTCCGGCGGTAGGGGGATTGGCTACACCTTC
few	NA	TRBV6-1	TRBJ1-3	CASSRTWSLSSGNTIYF	TGTGCCAGCAGCCGGACTTGGTCCCTAAGCTCTGGAAACACCATATATTTT
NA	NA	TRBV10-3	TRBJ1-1	CAISEERLNTEAFF	TGTGCCATCAGTGAGGAGCGGTTGAACACTGAAGCTTTCTTT
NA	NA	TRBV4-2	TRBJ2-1	CASSQPRRGLSPWGNQQFF	TGTGCCAGCAGCCAACCTAGGAGGGGGCTCAGTCCATGGGGAAATCAGCAGTTCTTC
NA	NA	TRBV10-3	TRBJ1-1	CAISVAVGGSEAFF	TGTGCCATCAGTGTGGCGGTGGGAGGGAGTGAAGCTTTCTTT
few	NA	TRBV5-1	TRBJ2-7	CASSLMGPESYEQYF	TGCGCCAGCAGCCTAATGGGACCAGAATCCTACGAGCAGTACTTC
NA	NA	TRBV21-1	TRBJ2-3	CASSAGGELRGYTDTQYF	TGTGCCAGCAGCGCGGGAGGGGAGTTGCGGGGATACACAGATACGCAGTATTTT
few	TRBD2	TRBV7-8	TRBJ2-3	CASSLVLAGEGSTDTQYF	TGTGCCAGCAGCTTAGTATTAGCGGGGGAGGGTAGCACAGATACGCAGTATTTT
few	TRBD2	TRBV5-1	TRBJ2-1	CASSTGTSGIRSYNEQFF	TGCGCCAGCAGCACCGGGACTAGCGGGATCAGATCCTACAATGAGCAGTTCTTC
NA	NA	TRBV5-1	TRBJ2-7	CASSYGTQVNYEQYF	TGCGCCAGCAGCTACGGGACACAGGTAAACTACGAGCAGTACTTC
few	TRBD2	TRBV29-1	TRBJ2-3	CSVVAGATDTQYF	TGCAGCGTAGTAGCGGGAGCCACAGATACGCAGTATTTT
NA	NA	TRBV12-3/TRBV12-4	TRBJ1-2	CASSSGVLNYGYTF	TGTGCCAGCAGTTCAGGGGTCTTAAACTATGGCTACACCTTC
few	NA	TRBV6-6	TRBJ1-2	CASSRTDGYTF	TGTGCCAGCAGCCGAACGGATGGCTACACCTTC
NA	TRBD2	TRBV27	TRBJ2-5	CASSLKRLAGVETQYF	TGTGCCAGCAGTTTAAAACGGCTAGCGGGAGTGGAGACCCAGTACTTC
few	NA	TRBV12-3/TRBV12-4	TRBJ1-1	CASSIQGGKTEAFF	TGTGCCAGCAGTATCCAAGGGGGAAAAACTGAAGCTTTCTTT
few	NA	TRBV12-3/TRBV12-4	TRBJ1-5	CASRGGAQPQHF	TGTGCCAGCCGGGGGGGGGCCCAGCCCCAGCATTTT
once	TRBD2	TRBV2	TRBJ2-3	CASSRTSGSGDTQYF	TGTGCCAGCAGTAGGACTAGCGGGAGCGGGGATACGCAGTATTTT
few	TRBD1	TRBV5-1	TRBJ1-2	CASSWGPTGDGYTF	TGCGCCAGCAGCTGGGGCCCGACAGGGGACGGCTACACCTTC
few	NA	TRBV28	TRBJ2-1	CASSLTQSGSYNEQFF	TGTGCCAGCAGTTTGACCCAAAGCGGATCCTACAATGAGCAGTTCTTC
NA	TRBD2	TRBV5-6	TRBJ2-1	CASSSRLAANNEQFF	TGTGCCAGCAGCTCACGACTAGCGGCTAACAATGAGCAGTTCTTC